What follows are 25 T cell receptor beta chains derived from one specimen sequenced in a study of siplizumab effects on memory and regulatory T cells. TCRdb keeps only in-frame clones here, not all; method: immunoSEQ multiplex PCR. The data show approximately 110,000 clones, more than 85% seen once. The sample was CD4+ T cells sorted from blood. These receptors originate from a human donor in good health.

This chain uses TRBV7-2 with TRBJ1-1; 7 bases are a match to TRBD1. The CDR3 consists of 13 residues. V shed 3 bases, J shed 10 bases, and the junction held 8 bases outside the gene matches. In germline, CDR1 is SGHTA, CDR2 FQGNSA. The CDR3, as DNA: TGTGCCAGCAGCTTGGGACAGAGGGAGAGAGCTTTCTTT. The encoded protein is CASSLGQRERAFF. The full variable domain, with the rest looked up from reference TRBV7-2 and TRBJ1-1, is GAGVSQSPSNKVTEKGKDVELRCDPISGHTALYWYRQSLGQGLEFLIYFQGNSAPDKSGLPSDRFSAERTGGSVSTLTIQRTQQEDSAVYLCASSLGQRERAFFGQGTRLTVV.

The chain couples TRBV11-3 to TRBJ1-6; 7 nucleotides align to TRBD1. V lost 4 bases, J lost 5 bases, and 5 bases stayed unmatched. Germline V gives CDR1 SGHNT, CDR2 YENEEA. This CDR3 spans 15 amino acids. The CDR3 here is CASSSGDSDNSPLHF. In DNA, the CDR3 is TGTGCCAGCAGCTCGGGGGACAGTGATAATTCACCCCTCCACTTT.

This chain links TRBV30 with TRBJ1-6; tentative D call: TRBD1 (5 bases). Trimming took 3 bases from V and 10 from J, leaving 7 bases between them. Germline CDR1 is GTSNPN and CDR2 is SVGIG (reference sequence). The CDR3 consists of 11 residues. The CDR3 spells CAWSQGSPLHF. CDR3 coding DNA: TGTGCCTGGAGCCAGGGATCACCCCTCCACTTT. The full variable domain, its missing parts supplied by reference TRBV30 and TRBJ1-6, is SQTIHQWPATLVQPVGSPLSLECTVEGTSNPNLYWYRQAAGRGLQLLFYSVGIGQISSEVPQNLSASRPQDRQFILSSKKLLLSDSGFYLCAWSQGSPLHFGNGTRLTVT.

The J gene is TRBJ2-3, the V gene TRBV18; weak D call: TRBD2 (5 bases). Trimming took off 2 bases at V and 0 bases at J, with 9 bases between the two ends. The CDR3 loop spans 15 amino acids. The germline V gene has CDR1 KGHSH and CDR2 LQKENI. The DNA for the CDR3 is TGTGCCAGCTCACCAGGGGAGTTGAGCACAGATACGCAGTATTTT. Translating gives CASSPGELSTDTQYF.

The rearrangement uses TRBV6-5 and TRBJ2-6; D perhaps matches TRBD1 (6 bases). The V gene lost 5 bases and the J gene lost 2 bases, with 10 bases spanning the gap. Germline assignment: CDR1 MNHEY and CDR2 SVGAGI. The CDR3 is 15 residues long. CDR3 sequence reads: CASSPTGTGANVLTF. The CDR3 DNA is TGTGCCAGCAGTCCTACAGGGACTGGGGCCAACGTCCTGACTTTC.

The CDR3 coding sequence is TGTGCCAGCAGCTTAGCGAGTGGGACAGGCCAAAACACCATATATTTT. Translating gives CASSLASGTGQNTIYF. The V call is TRBV7-2, the J call TRBJ1-3; 8 nucleotides line up with TRBD1. This CDR3 is built from 16 residues. With V trimmed by 0 bases and J by 6 bases, 7 bases remained unmatched. CDR1 is SGHTA, CDR2 FQGNSA, per germline.

This chain uses TRBV2 with TRBJ2-7, with D possibly TRBD1 on 6 matching bases. In germline, CDR1 is SNHLY, CDR2 FYNNEI. The ends were cut back, 4 bases at V and 0 bases at J, with 10 bases in the middle. The CDR3 covers 14 residues. CDR3 protein: CASSAWDNSYEQYF. CDR3 nucleotide sequence: TGTGCCAGCAGTGCGTGGGACAACTCCTACGAGCAGTACTTC.

The table lists this clone with a count of one. The V and J genes are TRBV10-1 and TRBJ2-5; the match to TRBD1 covers 9 bases. From germline, CDR1 is WNHNN and CDR2 SYGVQD (reference sequence). The junction had 7 bases not matched to a gene; V was cut back by 8 bases and J by 0 bases. This CDR3 is 15 amino acids long. Here the CDR3 reads CASSDRGDNQETQYF. The DNA for the CDR3 is TGCGCCAGCTCCGACAGGGGGGACAACCAAGAGACCCAGTACTTC.

The V and J genes are TRBV27 and TRBJ2-7, with TRBD2 matching 11 bases. This CDR3 region has 17 residues. Per the germline V gene, CDR1 is MNHEY and CDR2 is SMNVEV (reference sequence). Unmatched junction bases numbered 15, after V lost 5 bases and J lost 6 bases. The CDR3 sequence: CASSPLAPLAGGREQYF. CDR3 nucleotides: TGTGCCAGCAGTCCCCTAGCCCCCTTAGCGGGGGGGCGCGAGCAGTACTTC.

The chain combines TRBV6-6 with TRBJ2-1; 11 bases agree with TRBD2. Losses at the gene ends were 6 bases for V and 3 bases for J; bases not matched to a gene: 4. CDR1 and CDR2 from the germline V gene are MNHNY and SVGAGI (reference sequence). This CDR3 comprises 15 residues. The CDR3, as DNA: TGTGCCAGCAGGGCTCTAGCGGGGGGCTACAATGAGCAGTTCTTC. Translating gives CASRALAGGYNEQFF.

This chain links TRBV11-1 with TRBJ2-2, with TRBD2 matching 13 bases. The CDR3 runs 16 residues. With V trimmed by 8 bases and J by 7 bases, 10 bases remained unmatched. Germline assignment: CDR1 SGHAT and CDR2 FQDESV (reference sequence). CDR3 DNA sequence: TGTGCCAGCTCCGGAAGGACTAGCGGGAGAGGCGGGGAGCTGTTTTTT. As protein: CASSGRTSGRGGELFF.

J is TRBJ1-6 and V is TRBV19, with a tentative D call TRBD1 (6 bases). Germline-derived CDR1 and CDR2 are LNHDA and SQIVND (reference sequence). The V end was cut by 4 bases, the J end by 7 bases, with 14 bases between. This CDR3 region has 15 residues. The CDR3 nucleotides read TGTGCCAGTAGTAGGACGACAGGAGGGAATTCACCCCTCCACTTT. Residues: CASSRTTGGNSPLHF.

J is TRBJ2-7 and V is TRBV4-1; TRBD1 matches 11 bases. Trimming removed 4 bases from V and 2 bases from J; junction bases left unmatched: 4. Germline V gene lookup returns CDR1 MGHRA and CDR2 YSYEKL. This CDR3 comprises 15 residues. The CDR3 DNA is TGCGCCAGCAGCCCACCGGGACAGGGGGCCTACGAGCAGTACTTC. Translation: CASSPPGQGAYEQYF.

The chain uses TRBV7-3 and TRBJ2-1; D assignment may be TRBD1 or TRBD2 (5 bases each). Germline CDR1 SGHTA, CDR2 FQGTGA. V lost 5 bases and J 8 bases, leaving 19 bases between the germline ends. There are 15 residues in the CDR3. Here the CDR3 reads CASSQLKGVGDEQFF. CDR3 bases: TGTGCCAGCAGCCAACTAAAGGGAGTAGGGGATGAGCAGTTCTTC. The full variable domain, completed using reference TRBV7-3 and TRBJ2-1, is GAGVSQTPSNKVTEKGKYVELRCDPISGHTALYWYRQSLGQGPEFLIYFQGTGAADDSGLPNDRFFAVRPEGSVSTLKIQRTERGDSAVYLCASSQLKGVGDEQFFGPGTRLTVL.

This clone was recorded once. The gene calls are TRBV11-2 and TRBJ1-1, with D hard to call. Looked up from germline, CDR1 is SGHAT and CDR2 is FQNNGV. The CDR3 runs to 14 residues. V lost 3 bases, J lost 1 base, and 9 bases lay in between. The CDR3 loop is CASSFRPGNTEAFF. The CDR3 DNA reads as TGTGCCAGCAGCTTCCGACCTGGGAACACTGAAGCTTTCTTT.

The rearrangement links TRBV2 to TRBJ2-3; 9 bases agree with TRBD2. The V segment lost 2 bases and the J segment 4 bases; nucleotides outside the gene matches: 4. Looked up from germline, CDR1 is SNHLY and CDR2 is FYNNEI. The CDR3 extends over 15 amino acids. The CDR3 DNA reads as TGTGCCAGCAGTGAAACTTTAGCGGGAGCAGATACGCAGTATTTT. Translating gives CASSETLAGADTQYF.

The J gene is TRBJ1-3, the V gene TRBV5-1; tentative D call: TRBD1 (6 bases). Germline V gene lookup returns CDR1 SGHRS and CDR2 YFSETQ. The CDR3 runs to 15 residues. V was cut by 3 bases and J by 0 bases, with 10 bases left in between. CDR3 region: CASSYTGSSGNTIYF. The CDR3 region has the DNA TGCGCCAGCAGCTACACAGGGAGCTCTGGAAACACCATATATTTT.

V gene TRBV6-5 combines with J gene TRBJ2-5, with TRBD1 identical over 9 bases. The J call could be wrong; TRBJ2-7 is a better fit for the DNA end. CDR1 is MNHEY, CDR2 SVGAGI, per germline. This CDR3 is built from 15 residues. The chain's CDR3 is CASSRPGTGPYEQYF. CDR3 coding DNA: TGTGCCAGCAGCCGTCCCGGGACAGGGCCATACGAGCAGTACTTC.

In this sample, this clone turned up once. V usage is TRBV29-1 and J usage is TRBJ2-1; 8 positions match TRBD2. V dropped 7 bases and J dropped 0; count of bases not matched to a gene: 5. Germline V gene data show CDR1 as SQVTM and CDR2 as ANQGSEA. The CDR3 loop spans 14 amino acids. The CDR3, as DNA: TGCAGCGGGGTTAGCGGGAACTCCTACAATGAGCAGTTCTTC. Translated, it gives CSGVSGNSYNEQFF.

The chain uses TRBV4-2 and TRBJ1-1, with D possibly being TRBD1 (5 bases). Germline-derived CDR1 and CDR2 are LGHNA and YNFKEQ. V was clipped by 6 bases and J by 1 base, with 12 bases between them. CDR3 length equals 14 residues. The CDR3 bases are TGTGCCAGCAGTTCCGGACACCAGAACACTGAAGCTTTCTTT. It is translated as CASSSGHQNTEAFF.

This chain uses TRBV11-2 with TRBJ2-5; D might be TRBD1 (6 bases). The end of the DNA is better explained by TRBJ2-7, so the J call may be wrong. CDR3 length: 15 amino acids. The germline gives CDR1 SGHAT, CDR2 FQNNGV. The DNA of the CDR3 is TGTGCCAGCAGCTTTACGGACAGCCTCTCCTACGAGCAGTACTTC. It encodes CASSFTDSLSYEQYF.

The chain uses TRBV6-5 and TRBJ1-2; maybe TRBD1 (6 bases). Trimming took off 7 bases at V and 7 bases at J, with 13 bases between the two ends. CDR3 length equals 12 residues. CDR1 is MNHEY, CDR2 SVGAGI, per germline. The CDR3 DNA reads TGTGCCAGCAAAGGGGGTCCGATTGGCTACACCTTC. It translates to CASKGGPIGYTF.

V usage is TRBV4-3 and J usage is TRBJ1-2; 10 bases agree with TRBD1. The germline V gene has CDR1 LGHNA and CDR2 YSLEER. CDR3 length equals 15 residues. J gave up 4 bases and V 2 bases, and 4 bases lay outside the gene matches. CDR3 region: CASSQRDRGGYGYTF. CDR3 in DNA: TGCGCCAGCAGCCAAAGGGACAGGGGCGGCTATGGCTACACCTTC.

The J gene is TRBJ2-1, the V gene TRBV5-6, with 7 bases matching TRBD2. The CDR3 covers 15 residues. With V trimmed by 4 bases and J by 8 bases, 12 bases remained unmatched. Germline values: CDR1 SGHDT, CDR2 YYEEEE. For the CDR3, the DNA is TGTGCCAGCAGCCTGTCGGGGGGAGTAGTCGATGAGCAGTTCTTC. It codes for CASSLSGGVVDEQFF.

This chain joins TRBV28 and TRBJ2-7; D remains unclear. The CDR3 is 13 amino acids. The germline V and J ends were trimmed by 3 bases and 4 bases, with 10 bases remaining between them. CDR1 MDHEN and CDR2 SYDVKM come from the germline V gene. CDR3 bases: TGTGCCAGCAGTTTCGGCAGTTTTTACGAGCAGTACTTC. It codes for CASSFGSFYEQYF.